This T cell receptor beta chain was observed in a study of T cells in Graves' hyperthyroidism and ophthalmopathy. Study findings and constraints: Most thyroid-expanded clonotypes above 0.001 were also found in blood.

The CDR3 spans 12 residues. In germline, CDR1 is SEHNR, CDR2 FQNEAQ (reference sequence). Trimming took 5 bases from V and 7 from J, leaving 9 bases between them. This clonotype has just a few counts. Antigen specificity is unknown. Researchers took RNA transcripts and amplified the TCR beta CDR3 regions from them. TCR CDR3 underwent first-round RT-PCR with the HTBI primer set. TCRdb recomputed calls from the multiplex PCR reads with MiXCR, one row per CDR3 protein. The sample lists about 400,000 distinct CDR3 sequences; 20% to 25% were seen once. The material sequenced was blood. The V call is TRBV7-9, the J call TRBJ2-1; a weak D match, TRBD2 (6 bases). The sequence came from a man between 50 and 59 years old with Graves' hyperthyroidism. Here the CDR3 reads CASSPEGNEQFF. In DNA form, the CDR3 reads TGTGCCAGCAGCCCGGAGGGTAATGAGCAGTTCTTC.